One and the same sample provided the 30 T cell receptor beta chains below, sequenced in a study of blood T cells in healthy people across ages. Together with a sample-barcoded 5' primer, a J-beta primer mix was included in a second PCR lasting roughly 7 to 11 cycles. One entry per CDR3 protein, called by TCRdb with MiXCR from the 5' RACE reads. The profile shows hundreds of thousands of distinct CDR3 sequences, approximately 25% of them singletons. These sequences were also reported in another study, on T cells of mothers and their children.

Input material: blood. These TCRs come from a boy between 10 and 17 years old in good health.

The chain employs TRBV7-2 and TRBJ2-7; D call uncertain. The CDR3 extends over 15 amino acids. With 5 bases removed from V and 4 bases from J, the gap between germline ends came to 18 bases. CDR1 and CDR2 from the germline V gene are SGHTA and FQGNSA. The CDR3 reads CASSADIHSQYEQYF. The CDR3 coding sequence is TGTGCCAGCAGCGCCGACATCCACAGCCAATACGAGCAGTACTTC.

J is TRBJ2-7 and V is TRBV6-2 or TRBV6-3; either TRBD1 or TRBD2 may supply D (5 bases each). The CDR3 runs 15 residues. CDR1 and CDR2 from the germline V gene are MNHEY and SVGEGT. Between the trimmed V and J ends, which lost 6 bases and 1 base, there was a span of 16 bases. CDR3 in amino acids: CASSRPGPTSYEQYF. The CDR3, as DNA: TGTGCCAGCAGCCGTCCGGGACCGACGTCCTACGAGCAGTACTTC.

V gene TRBV20-1 combines with J gene TRBJ1-3; D remains ambiguous. Trimming shortened V by 6 bases and J by 0 bases, and 15 bases separated the two germline ends. CDR3 length: 15 amino acids. Germline lookup yields CDR1 DFQATT and CDR2 SNEGSKA (reference sequence). The CDR3 DNA reads as TGCAGTGCCCTTACCGAACTGAGCTCTGGAAACACCATATATTTT. Residues: CSALTELSSGNTIYF.

This clonotype has more than one count but fewer than ten. The chain joins TRBV3-1 to TRBJ2-5; 11 nucleotides match TRBD1. This CDR3 comprises 18 residues. Germline assignment: CDR1 LGHDT and CDR2 YNNKEL (reference sequence). V trimming: 4 bases; J trimming: 3 bases; junction bases outside the gene matches: 13. This CDR3 reads CASSRRDRGIGVEETQYF. Here the CDR3 DNA reads TGTGCCAGCAGCCGCCGGGACAGGGGGATTGGGGTGGAAGAGACCCAGTACTTC.

To note about this clonotype: Because it lacks the conserved phenylalanine or tryptophan at the end, this CDR3 is likely a read error. The V gene is TRBV28, the J gene TRBJ1-5; TRBD1 might be the D (6 bases). V was pared by 1 base and J by 3 bases, with 16 bases between. The CDR3 runs to 17 residues. Per germline, CDR1 MDHEN and CDR2 SYDVKM. CDR3 coding DNA: TGTGCCAGCAGTTTATCCCCTTCAGACAGGCTCAATCAGCCCCAGCATTGT. This gives the protein CASSLSPSDRLNQPQHC.

The table lists this clonotype with a few counts. The chain uses TRBV20-1 and TRBJ1-5; D might be TRBD1 (6 bases). V lost 5 bases to trimming and J lost 0 bases, with 11 bases between them. The CDR3 length is 14 residues. CDR1 and CDR2 (germline): DFQATT, SNEGSKA (reference sequence). The CDR3 DNA follows: TGCAGTGCTTTTGACAGGTTTAGCAATCAGCCCCAGCATTTT. Its protein product is CSAFDRFSNQPQHF.

This clonotype showed up just a few times. The J gene is TRBJ1-5, the V gene TRBV20-1, with TRBD1 matching over 9 bases. Germline CDR1 DFQATT, CDR2 SNEGSKA (reference sequence). V trimming: 6 bases; J trimming: 0 bases; junction bases outside the gene matches: 6. The CDR3 has 15 amino acids. In nucleotides, the CDR3 is TGCAGTGCGCGGACAGGGGAATATAGCAATCAGCCCCAGCATTTT. Its translation is CSARTGEYSNQPQHF.

V gene TRBV28 combines with J gene TRBJ1-1; D gene uncertain. V was clipped by 6 bases and J by 4 bases, with 9 bases between them. The germline CDR1 and CDR2 sequences are MDHEN and SYDVKM. The CDR3 is 12 residues long. The CDR3 is CASSLLVTEAFF. The CDR3 coding sequence is TGTGCCAGCAGCCTCCTAGTCACTGAAGCTTTCTTT.

This clonotype was picked up a small number of times. CDR3 residues: CASSQDGPGVYNSPLHF. CDR3 nucleotides: TGCGCCAGCAGCCAAGATGGCCCAGGGGTCTATAATTCACCCCTCCACTTT. This chain joins TRBV4-1 and TRBJ1-6; a weak D match, TRBD1 (6 bases). V was cut by 0 bases and J by 3 bases, with 12 bases left in between. The CDR3 sequence is 17 residues long. Germline CDR1 and CDR2: MGHRA and YSYEKL.

The count of this clonotype is one. This sequence joins TRBV5-1 and TRBJ2-3; 13 nucleotides align to TRBD2. CDR1 and CDR2 (germline): SGHRS, YFSETQ. This CDR3 spans 18 amino acids. Germline trimming cut 0 bases from V and 2 bases from J; bases unmatched to any gene: 6. CDR3 bases: TGCGCCAGCAGCTTGGGACTAGCGGGAGGTTTCCCCACAGATACGCAGTATTTT. As protein: CASSLGLAGGFPTDTQYF.

This sequence joins TRBV9 and TRBJ1-6; D may be TRBD1 (5 bases). In germline, CDR1 is SGDLS, CDR2 YYNGEE. Trimming pared 4 bases from V and 7 bases from J, leaving 15 bases between. CDR3 length: 15 residues. The CDR3 region is CASSFLSTENSPLHF. The CDR3 DNA is TGTGCCAGCAGCTTTCTCTCGACAGAGAATTCACCCCTCCACTTT.

This chain connects TRBV9 to TRBJ2-1; 10 bases fit TRBD2. The CDR3 is 17 amino acids. The J segment lost 6 bases and the V segment lost 4 bases, leaving 13 bases of the junction unmatched. Germline V lookup: CDR1 SGDLS, CDR2 YYNGEE. CDR3 residues: CASSSPRGSGRANEQFF. Here the CDR3 DNA reads TGTGCCAGCAGCTCCCCCAGAGGGAGCGGGAGGGCCAATGAGCAGTTCTTC.

This sequence joins TRBV6-6 and TRBJ2-3; D call uncertain. Germline V lookup: CDR1 MNHNY, CDR2 SVGAGI (reference sequence). The CDR3 is 12 residues long. The V end was cut by 6 bases, the J end by 4 bases, with 8 bases between. For the CDR3, the DNA is TGTGCCAGCAGATCCGTGTCAGATACGCAGTATTTT. The encoded protein is CASRSVSDTQYF.

This clonotype was counted only a few times. V gene TRBV5-6 combines with J gene TRBJ2-2; no definite D call. The V and J ends lost 4 bases and 3 bases respectively, with 13 bases between them. CDR1 and CDR2 from the germline V gene are SGHDT and YYEEEE. The CDR3 covers 15 residues. This CDR3 is CASSQSVSYTGELFF. The DNA of the CDR3 is TGTGCCAGCAGCCAGTCGGTCTCATACACCGGGGAGCTGTTTTTT.

This clonotype was counted once. V usage is TRBV7-2 and J usage is TRBJ2-7, with no clear D. The CDR3 is made up of 15 amino acids. Trimming removed 1 base from V and 0 bases from J, with 10 bases in between. Per the germline V gene, CDR1 is SGHTA and CDR2 is FQGNSA. The CDR3 region has the DNA TGTGCCAGCAGCTTAGGGAGCGTAGGCTCCTACGAGCAGTACTTC. Its protein product is CASSLGSVGSYEQYF.

The chain couples TRBV29-1 to TRBJ2-6, with unresolved D. Between the trimmed V and J ends, which lost 8 bases and 0 bases, there was a span of 8 bases. Looked up from germline, CDR1 is SQVTM and CDR2 is ANQGSEA. This CDR3 contains 13 residues. The CDR3 DNA reads as TGCAGCTCAATCTCCTCTGGGGCCAACGTCCTGACTTTC. Amino acids: CSSISSGANVLTF. The whole variable domain, filled in from reference TRBV29-1 and TRBJ2-6, reads SAVISQKPSRDICQRGTSLTIQCQVDSQVTMMFWYRQQPGQSLTLIATANQGSEATYESGFVIDKFPISRPNLTFSTLTVSNMSPEDSSIYLCSSISSGANVLTFGAGSRLTVL.

As to this clonotype: A read error may account for a junction end that differs from germline. The chain links TRBV3-1 to TRBJ2-1, with 9 bases aligning to TRBD2. The germline gives CDR1 LGHDT, CDR2 YNNKEL (reference sequence). The CDR3 runs 14 residues. The CDR3 nucleotides are TGCGCCAGCAGCCAAAGCGGGAGGTACAATGAGCAGTTCTTC. It yields the protein CASSQSGRYNEQFF.

The DNA of the CDR3 is TGTGCCACCAGTGATTTGGGGTCTGAGCAGTTCTTC. This gives the protein CATSDLGSEQFF. J is TRBJ2-1 and V is TRBV24-1; no reliable D call. The V end lost 0 bases, the J end lost 9 bases, and 5 bases lay between the germline ends. Germline CDR1 and CDR2: KGHDR and SFDVKD. The CDR3 spans 12 residues.

This clonotype was picked up a small number of times. V usage is TRBV6-2 or TRBV6-3 and J usage is TRBJ2-6, with D hard to call. V shed 6 bases and J shed 2 bases, with 5 bases lying between them. CDR3 length equals 13 residues. Germline lookup yields CDR1 MNHEY and CDR2 SVGEGT. The DNA of the CDR3 is TGTGCCAGCAGGGCGGCTGGGGCCAACGTCCTGACTTTC. Encoded protein: CASRAAGANVLTF.

Here the CDR3 DNA reads TGCGCCAGCAGCGCCGGACAGGGCCTTTACGAGCAGTACTTC. It is translated as CASSAGQGLYEQYF. The chain carries TRBV5-1 and TRBJ2-5, with TRBD1 matching 8 bases. The DNA end lines up better with TRBJ2-7; the J call may be wrong. CDR1 is SGHRS and CDR2 is YFSETQ in the germline V gene. The CDR3 is made up of 14 amino acids.

V is TRBV29-1 and J is TRBJ1-2, with D unresolved. The CDR3 covers 12 residues. Germline V gene sequence: CDR1 SQVTM, CDR2 ANQGSEA. V was trimmed by 0 bases and J by 7 bases, leaving 9 bases between them. The CDR3 protein is CSVEDSPSGYTF. CDR3 DNA sequence: TGCAGCGTTGAAGATTCACCAAGTGGCTACACCTTC.

There are a few counts of this clonotype. The chain couples TRBV28 to TRBJ2-1, with unresolved D. Deletions cut 0 bases from V and 6 bases from J, with 6 bases between. This CDR3 is built from 13 residues. Germline CDR1 and CDR2: MDHEN and SYDVKM. The DNA of the CDR3 is TGTGCCAGCAGTTTATGGGCCGGCAATGAGCAGTTCTTC. It yields the protein CASSLWAGNEQFF.

The J gene is TRBJ2-5, the V gene TRBV2; TRBD2 is a possible D gene (5 bases). The better agreement between TRBJ2-7 and the DNA end casts doubt on the J call. Germline V CDR1 and CDR2: SNHLY, FYNNEI. The CDR3 consists of 12 residues. The CDR3 sequence is CASRGNRGEQYF. The CDR3 nucleotides read TGTGCCAGCAGAGGGAATCGGGGCGAGCAGTACTTC.

This clonotype was counted many times. The rearrangement links TRBV21-1 to TRBJ2-7; the table's D call, TRBD1, was not checked against the DNA. TRBV21-1 is described as a pseudogene. The CDR3 contains 16 residues. The CDR3 protein is CASSKKGQGALYEQYF. DNA of the CDR3: TGTGCCAGCAGCAAAAAGGGGCAGGGGGCCCTCTACGAGCAGTACTTC.

The rearrangement uses TRBV12-3 or TRBV12-4 and TRBJ1-2; D is unclear. Trimming shortened V by 5 bases and J by 7 bases, and 17 bases separated the two germline ends. This CDR3 comprises 14 residues. CDR3 nucleotide sequence: TGTGCCAGCAGTCATCCCGGGCAGACTGGTGGCTACACCTTC. Translation: CASSHPGQTGGYTF.

The rearrangement uses TRBV18 and TRBJ2-1; D is tentatively TRBD1 or TRBD2 (6 bases each). The end of the DNA aligns better with TRBJ2-5, so the J call may be wrong. The CDR3 has 15 residues. The germline V gene encodes CDR1 KGHSH and CDR2 LQKENI. CDR3 sequence: CASSPKWGARETQYF. In DNA form, the CDR3 reads TGTGCCAGCTCACCAAAGTGGGGGGCGAGAGAGACCCAGTACTTC.

This chain uses TRBV28 with TRBJ1-5; D call uncertain. The V end was cut by 7 bases, the J end by 2 bases, with 9 bases between. CDR3 length: 13 amino acids. Germline CDR1 and CDR2: MDHEN and SYDVKM. CDR3 loop: CASTIGGNQPQHF. The CDR3 DNA reads as TGTGCCAGCACCATTGGGGGCAATCAGCCCCAGCATTTT.

A remark on this clonotype: One junction end does not reproduce the germline sequence, and a read error may be involved. Written as DNA, the CDR3 is TGCAGTGCTAGAGATCAAGCGGGGGGGAATGAAAAACTGCTTTTT. It yields the protein CSARDQAGGNEKLLF. The rearrangement uses TRBV20-1 and TRBJ1-4, with D maybe TRBD1 (5 bases). Germline lookup yields CDR1 DFQATT and CDR2 SNEGSKA (reference sequence). The CDR3 is 15 residues long.

The V and J genes are TRBV7-9 and TRBJ2-1, with 9 bases that match TRBD2. The J call could be wrong; TRBJ2-7 is a better fit for the DNA end. The CDR3 loop spans 15 amino acids. Germline V lookup: CDR1 SEHNR, CDR2 FQNEAQ (reference sequence). CDR3: CASSLGASGDYEQYF. CDR3 DNA: TGTGCCAGCAGCTTAGGGGCTAGCGGGGATTACGAGCAGTACTTC.

The CDR3 DNA reads TGTGCCAGCAGTTACAGGGGGAACACCGGGGAGCTGTTTTTT. This sequence encodes CASSYRGNTGELFF. This chain uses TRBV7-2 with TRBJ2-2; 7 bases match TRBD1. J was trimmed by 1 base and V by 6 bases; bases with no gene match: 2. Germline V gene data show CDR1 as SGHTA and CDR2 as FQGNSA. The CDR3 consists of 14 residues.